Shown below are 20 T cell receptor beta chains from a single sample sequenced in a study of cytomegalovirus exposure and HLA in healthy donors (dated 2017 in TCRdb). The receptor library was made with the immunoSEQ multiplex PCR assay. For the multiplex PCR, a mixture combining 60 forward primers for TCR Vbeta segments and 13 reverse primers for TCR Jbeta segments was used. TCRdb retrieved this table from immuneACCESS and kept in-frame rearrangements only. Not all clones are present; in checked studies, unresolved V genes account for under half, and no reason is known for the remainder. The sample table records roughly 100,000 clones; roughly 13% of these occur just once. Of the sample, more than 15% is held by the ten largest clones. Sequenced: PBMCs. The receptors shown here come from a man in his forties in good health and CMV-seropositive.

V usage is TRBV7-9 and J usage is TRBJ2-7; 7 bases align to TRBD1. CDR1 and CDR2 (germline): SEHNR, FQNEAQ (reference sequence). The length of the CDR3 is 12 residues. The trim removed 5 bases at V and 2 bases at J, leaving 0 bases unmatched. The CDR3 sequence is CASSGTAYEQYF. Written as DNA, the CDR3 is TGTGCCAGCAGCGGGACAGCCTACGAGCAGTACTTC.

The chain combines TRBV15 with TRBJ2-5; TRBD1 matches 8 bases. From germline, CDR1 is LNHNV and CDR2 YYDKDF (reference sequence). The CDR3 has 17 amino acids. Unmatched junction bases numbered 13, after V lost 3 bases and J lost 4 bases. The CDR3 sequence: CATSSPQGALFSETQYF. CDR3 in DNA: TGTGCCACCAGCAGTCCTCAGGGGGCTCTATTCTCAGAGACCCAGTACTTC.

This clone was observed a handful of times. The junction differs from germline at one of its ends, possibly a read error. The V and J genes are TRBV6-1 and TRBJ2-2, with 13 nucleotides matching TRBD2. Germline V gene sequence: CDR1 MNHNS, CDR2 SASEGT. The CDR3 extends over 18 amino acids. CDR3 coding DNA: TGTGCCACCAGTGTGCGCGTCGGACTAGCGGGAGTACACGGGGAGCTGTTTTTT. This encodes CATSVRVGLAGVHGELFF.

The chain employs TRBV6-1 and TRBJ2-3, with D unresolved. V shed 2 bases and J shed 6 bases, with 3 bases lying between them. Germline V CDR1 and CDR2: MNHNS, SASEGT. The CDR3 is 11 residues long. The CDR3 is CASSEPDTQYF. The CDR3 region has the DNA TGTGCCAGCAGTGAACCGGATACGCAGTATTTT.

This clone has only a few counts. The chain has TRBV7-6 and TRBJ2-5; D possibly corresponds to TRBD1 (6 bases). Trimming pared 5 bases from V and 4 bases from J, leaving 14 bases between. CDR1 is SGHVS, CDR2 FNYEAQ, per germline. The CDR3 is 14 amino acids. This CDR3 is CASSPQTGRETQYF. The CDR3 bases are TGTGCCAGCAGCCCGCAGACAGGTAGAGAGACCCAGTACTTC.

This clone appeared a few times. The chain recombines TRBV5-4 with TRBJ2-7; 15 bases map to TRBD2. V shed 4 bases, J shed 7 bases, and the junction held 6 bases outside the gene matches. CDR3 size: 15 residues. In germline, CDR1 is SGHNT, CDR2 YYREEE (reference sequence). The CDR3 DNA sequence: TGTGCCAGCAGCAGCGGACTAGCGGGAGGGGTTGAGCAGTACTTC. Its translation: CASSSGLAGGVEQYF.

Only a few counts were recorded for this clone. CDR3 in DNA: TGCGCCAGCAGCTTAAGTAGCTCCTACAATGAGCAGTTCTTC. Translated, it gives CASSLSSSYNEQFF. V is TRBV5-1 and J is TRBJ2-1; D gene ambiguous. V lost 2 bases and J lost 0, with 6 bases in between. This CDR3 has 14 amino acids. Germline V gene data show CDR1 as SGHRS and CDR2 as YFSETQ.

This sequence joins TRBV6-5 and TRBJ2-5; D ambiguous. This CDR3 is built from 12 residues. CDR1 and CDR2 (germline): MNHEY, SVGAGI. V gave up 0 bases and J gave up 5 bases, with 4 bases separating them. CDR3 in amino acids: CASSYSQETQYF. The CDR3 DNA reads as TGTGCCAGCAGTTACTCACAGGAGACCCAGTACTTC.

The J gene is TRBJ2-2, the V gene TRBV27; D uncertain. Germline CDR1 reads MNHEY; CDR2 reads SMNVEV (reference sequence). CDR3 length equals 13 residues. Trimming removed 4 bases at V and 3 bases at J, with 6 bases between. For the CDR3, the DNA is TGTGCCAGCAGTTCCCCGTACACCGGGGAGCTGTTTTTT. It is translated as CASSSPYTGELFF.

This sequence joins TRBV28 and TRBJ1-2, with a tentative D call TRBD1 (5 bases). Germline CDR1 reads MDHEN; CDR2 reads SYDVKM. This CDR3 comprises 12 residues. V gave up 11 bases and J gave up 7 bases, with 17 bases separating them. CDR3 coding DNA: TGTGCCGCAGGTGACAGCCCTTTTGGCTACACCTTC. This codes for CAAGDSPFGYTF.

This clone has a handful of counts. Other nucleotide sequences in the sample specify the same CDR3. The chain recombines TRBV4-1 with TRBJ2-7, with 8 bases lining up with TRBD1. The CDR3 loop spans 15 amino acids. V shed 0 bases, J shed 1 base, and the junction held 2 bases outside the gene matches. Germline V CDR1 and CDR2: MGHRA, YSYEKL. The CDR3 nucleotides read TGCGCCAGCAGCCAAGAGCACAGGGGGTCCTACGAGCAGTACTTC. Encoded protein: CASSQEHRGSYEQYF.

A few counts support this clone. This sequence joins TRBV6-4 and TRBJ1-2; 9 bases map to TRBD1. The V gene's germline CDR1 is MRHNA and CDR2 SNTAGT. The CDR3 totals 14 residues. The trim removed 6 bases at V and 4 bases at J, leaving 6 bases unmatched. The CDR3 region is CASRGTGLLYGYTF. CDR3 DNA: TGTGCCAGCAGGGGGACAGGGCTGCTCTATGGCTACACCTTC.

This clone was detected a few times. This sequence joins TRBV15 and TRBJ1-1; D is unclear. Per germline, CDR1 LNHNV and CDR2 YYDKDF (reference sequence). CDR3 length: 17 amino acids. V was trimmed by 0 bases and J by 2 bases, leaving 16 bases between them. The CDR3 DNA reads TGTGCCACCAGCAGAGATCGACGTCAGGTGCTTAACACTGAAGCTTTCTTT. This gives the protein CATSRDRRQVLNTEAFF.

This clone turned up a few times. The CDR3 protein is CASSLGAQNYGYTF. The DNA of the CDR3 is TGTGCCAGCAGCTTAGGGGCGCAAAACTATGGCTACACCTTC. The V gene is TRBV7-9, the J gene TRBJ1-2, with no clear D. V shed 1 base and J shed 2 bases, with 8 bases lying between them. Germline-derived CDR1 and CDR2 are SEHNR and FQNEAQ (reference sequence). The CDR3 runs to 14 residues.

This clone was counted a few times. The chain carries TRBV2 and TRBJ1-1; D is possibly TRBD1 (5 bases). CDR1 is SNHLY, CDR2 FYNNEI, per germline. The CDR3 covers 13 residues. V shed 5 bases and J shed 0 bases, with 7 bases lying between them. As DNA, the CDR3 is TGTGCCAGCAGTCCGGACATGAACACTGAAGCTTTCTTT. It yields the protein CASSPDMNTEAFF. Complete variable domain (other parts from reference TRBV2 and TRBJ1-1): EPEVTQTPSHQVTQMGQEVILRCVPISNHLYFYWYRQILGQKVEFLVSFYNNEISEKSEIFDDQFSVERPDGSNFTLKIRSTKLEDSAMYFCASSPDMNTEAFFGQGTRLTVV.

The table lists this clone with a few counts. CDR3 amino acids: CASSLAEVNSYTF. CDR3 DNA: TGTGCCAGCAGCTTGGCAGAAGTGAATAGCTACACCTTC. The gene calls are TRBV5-6 and TRBJ1-2; no definite D call. This CDR3 has 13 amino acids. CDR1 SGHDT and CDR2 YYEEEE come from the germline V gene. Between the trimmed V and J ends, which lost 0 bases and 9 bases, there was a span of 12 bases.

This clone was seen a handful of times. The rearrangement joins TRBV6-5 to TRBJ1-4, with D possibly matching TRBD1 (5 bases). The CDR3 length is 15 residues. Deletions cut 5 bases from V and 7 bases from J, with 17 bases between. Germline CDR1 and CDR2: MNHEY and SVGAGI. This CDR3 is CASSALLGEGEKLFF. As DNA, the CDR3 is TGTGCCAGCAGTGCGCTTTTGGGGGAGGGTGAAAAACTGTTTTTT.

Only a few counts were recorded for this clone. The genes are TRBV9 and TRBJ2-1; 9 bases line up with TRBD2. CDR3 length equals 17 residues. V shed 4 bases and J 7 bases; nucleotides not matched to a gene: 15. Germline loops: CDR1 SGDLS, CDR2 YYNGEE. The chain's CDR3 is CASSPGPAGGPGNEQFF. DNA of the CDR3: TGTGCCAGCAGCCCAGGGCCGGCGGGAGGGCCGGGGAATGAGCAGTTCTTC.

The chain recombines TRBV27 with TRBJ1-4, with a weak D call TRBD1 (6 bases). V was pared by 4 bases and J by 3 bases, with 9 bases between. CDR3 length: 14 amino acids. Germline CDR1 reads MNHEY; CDR2 reads SMNVEV (reference sequence). CDR3 nucleotides: TGTGCCAGCAGTTACGGGACATCTAATGAAAAACTGTTTTTT. Encoded protein: CASSYGTSNEKLFF.

The gene calls are TRBV5-4 and TRBJ1-2; 10 nucleotides align to TRBD1. This CDR3 has 13 residues. Germline-derived CDR1 and CDR2 are SGHNT and YYREEE (reference sequence). Trimming removed 4 bases from V and 6 bases from J; junction bases left unmatched: 3. CDR3 nucleotide sequence: TGTGCCAGCAGCCCGGACAGGGGGGATGGCTACACCTTC. Protein: CASSPDRGDGYTF.